The rows below give T cell receptor beta chains drawn from one sample of a study of blood T cell repertoires in COVID-19. Method: immunoSEQ multiplex PCR; TCRdb's copy keeps in-frame clones and lacks some. The data hold roughly 200,000 clones, with about 88% observed a single time. Specimen: peripheral blood. These receptors came from a man in his late teens or twenties with active or convalescent COVID-19. The CDR3 runs from the conserved cysteine through the conserved F or W. The order of the fields is J gene, clone size, V gene, CDR3 protein. Rows give clone size only sometimes, using once, few, many, or a class for an expanded clone.

J gene: TRBJ1-2
clone size: -
V gene: TRBV2
CDR3 protein: CASSVPQGGWRGGYTF

J gene: TRBJ2-7
clone size: -
V gene: TRBV6-5
CDR3 protein: CASSYRGSASYEQYF

J gene: TRBJ2-1
clone size: -
V gene: TRBV27
CDR3 protein: CASRLNRLAGYNEQFF

J gene: TRBJ1-1
clone size: few
V gene: TRBV19
CDR3 protein: CASSPGPANTEAFF

J gene: TRBJ1-2
clone size: -
V gene: TRBV30
CDR3 protein: CAWSRDRHLYGYTF

J gene: TRBJ2-1
clone size: once
V gene: TRBV4-3
CDR3 protein: CASSRGVIDEQFF

J gene: TRBJ1-1
clone size: -
V gene: TRBV11-2
CDR3 protein: CASTHRTGGGTEAFF

J gene: TRBJ2-4
clone size: -
V gene: TRBV5-4
CDR3 protein: CASSDPGQGAKNIQYF

J gene: TRBJ2-5
clone size: -
V gene: TRBV29-1
CDR3 protein: CSVGPQETQYF

J gene: TRBJ1-2
clone size: -
V gene: TRBV11-2
CDR3 protein: CASTLGGNYGYTF

J gene: TRBJ1-5
clone size: -
V gene: TRBV2
CDR3 protein: CASSPGRPIQPQHF

J gene: TRBJ2-2
clone size: -
V gene: TRBV7-2
CDR3 protein: CASSPRGGNTGELFF